The source of this T cell receptor beta chain is a study of T-cell memory formation after mild COVID-19. The germline CDR1 and CDR2 sequences are MNHEY and SVGEGT. This CDR3 has 18 residues. Trimming cost V 5 bases and J 1 base; bases outside gene matches: 10. MiXCR, applied by TCRdb to the 5' RACE reads, yields one record per CDR3 protein. This table has roughly 160,000 distinct CDR3 sequences, 10% to 15% appearing once. Material: PBMCs or a T cell subset sorted from them (not recorded which). The receptor was isolated from a man aged 18 to 29 who had mild COVID-19 (a few samples of this study predate the infection). Cell type and time point are not known. V usage is TRBV6-2 or TRBV6-3 and J usage is TRBJ2-2, with 10 bases lining up with TRBD1. CDR3 in DNA: TGTGCCAGCAGTCCTACAGGGGACAGGGGCCTGAACACCGGGGAGCTGTTTTTT. This codes for CASSPTGDRGLNTGELFF.